This TCR beta chain stems from a study of blood T cell repertoires in COVID-19. Deletions cut 2 bases from V and 1 base from J, with 11 bases between. Germline lookup yields CDR1 KGHSH and CDR2 LQKENI. CDR3 length equals 15 residues. Only in-frame clones appear in the TCRdb table, and some are missing; sequencing was by immunoSEQ multiplex PCR. Seen here are some 250,000 clones, 70% to 85% observed once, and the top ten hold over 7.5%. The receptor's source is an elderly woman with acute or convalescent COVID-19. Sequenced: peripheral blood. This sequence joins TRBV18 and TRBJ1-1; D ambiguous. The CDR3 is CASSPIRGSNTEAFF. The CDR3 DNA reads TGTGCCAGCTCACCAATCCGGGGTTCGAACACTGAAGCTTTCTTT.